A single sample is the source of the 31 T cell receptor beta chains below, sequenced in a study of T cell repertoires in cytomegalovirus infection. TCRdb used MiXCR to reprocess the reads, holding one entry per CDR3 protein. The sample carries approximately 730,000 distinct CDR3 sequences, about 28% recorded once. These receptors have no known antigen. This specimen was cultured CD8+ T cells from PBMCs, taken from culture after CMV antigen stimulation. The receptors originated from a human donor in good health (CMV status not recorded). Some clones in this sample may be carry-over from other donors' samples.

In this sample, this clonotype turned up a few times. The gene calls are TRBV12-3 or TRBV12-4 and TRBJ1-3, with 10 bases identical to TRBD1. V shed 5 bases and J 3 bases; nucleotides not matched to a gene: 7. The CDR3 is made up of 16 amino acids. For the CDR3, the DNA is TGTGCCAGCAGTGCCGGGACAGGGGAATATGGAAACACCATATATTTT. As protein: CASSAGTGEYGNTIYF.

The chain combines TRBV6-5 with TRBJ2-1; D might be TRBD2 (6 bases). The germline CDR1 and CDR2 sequences are MNHEY and SVGAGI. The CDR3 runs 15 residues. The V end was cut by 0 bases, the J end by 8 bases, with 14 bases between. In nucleotides, the CDR3 is TGTGCCAGCAGTTACTCGGGGTGGGGGGTGGATGAGCAGTTCTTC. Its protein is CASSYSGWGVDEQFF.

This clonotype was seen repeatedly, ten times or more. This chain links TRBV7-8 with TRBJ2-7; possible D gene TRBD2, 5 bases. The V and J ends lost 6 bases and 2 bases respectively, with 11 bases between them. The germline gives CDR1 SGHVS, CDR2 FQNEAQ. The CDR3 is 13 residues long. This CDR3 is CASRGGLTYEQYF. The CDR3, as DNA: TGTGCCAGCAGGGGCGGGTTGACCTACGAGCAGTACTTC.

This sequence joins TRBV4-1 and TRBJ2-2; no reliable D call. From germline, CDR1 is MGHRA and CDR2 YSYEKL. Trimming shortened V by 3 bases and J by 1 base, and 6 bases separated the two germline ends. The CDR3 has 14 residues. The CDR3 sequence: CASSQYQNTGELFF. CDR3 nucleotides: TGCGCCAGCAGCCAGTACCAGAACACCGGGGAGCTGTTTTTT.

This clonotype was recorded a few times. The rearrangement links TRBV7-9 to TRBJ2-3, with a tentative D call TRBD1 (6 bases). With 8 bases removed from V and 0 bases from J, the gap between germline ends came to 18 bases. This CDR3 is built from 16 residues. Germline CDR1 reads SEHNR; CDR2 reads FQNEAQ (reference sequence). The CDR3 is CASPNRDGTSTDTQYF. For the CDR3, the DNA is TGTGCCAGCCCTAACAGGGACGGAACTAGCACAGATACGCAGTATTTT.

This clonotype was seen only a few times. The chain has TRBV12-3 or TRBV12-4 and TRBJ2-7; TRBD1 might be the D (6 bases). The CDR3 consists of 14 residues. The V gene lost 3 bases and the J gene lost 3 bases, with 12 bases spanning the gap. The CDR3 nucleotides are TGTGCCAGCAGTTTCCAGGGGCGAGTCTACGAGCAGTACTTC. This gives the protein CASSFQGRVYEQYF.

In regard to this clonotype: This may come from a read error, since a much larger clone is one base off. The chain links TRBV27 to TRBJ2-7; D is perhaps TRBD1 (5 bases). CDR3 length equals 14 residues. Germline CDR1 and CDR2: MNHEY and SMNVEV (reference sequence). Deletions cut 0 bases from V and 2 bases from J, with 8 bases between. This CDR3 reads CASSLSGRAYEQYF. CDR3 in DNA: TGTGCCAGCAGTTTATCGGGCAGGGCCTACGAGCAGTACTTC.

This chain joins TRBV7-9 and TRBJ2-2, with 11 bases matching TRBD1. Per germline, CDR1 SEHNR and CDR2 FQNEAQ (reference sequence). This CDR3 has 17 residues. J gave up 4 bases and V 5 bases, and 9 bases lay outside the gene matches. CDR3 sequence: CASSGIGTGGSTGELFF. Here the CDR3 DNA reads TGTGCCAGCAGCGGAATCGGGACAGGGGGTTCCACCGGGGAGCTGTTTTTT.

Many counts were recorded for this clonotype. J is TRBJ1-2 and V is TRBV7-6; possibly TRBD1 for D (5 bases). Per germline, CDR1 SGHVS and CDR2 FNYEAQ. This CDR3 region has 14 residues. Deletions cut 5 bases from V and 5 bases from J, with 15 bases between. CDR3: CASSLGVPGYGYTF. CDR3 bases: TGTGCCAGCAGCCTGGGGGTTCCCGGGTATGGCTACACCTTC.

This clonotype showed up just a few times. This rearrangement joins TRBV9 to TRBJ1-4, with 10 bases identical to TRBD1. In germline, CDR1 is SGDLS, CDR2 YYNGEE. V trimming: 7 bases; J trimming: 4 bases; junction bases outside the gene matches: 7. This CDR3 has 15 residues. The DNA for the CDR3 is TGTGCCAGCGGAATAGGGACAGGGGTTAATGAAAAACTGTTTTTT. This gives the protein CASGIGTGVNEKLFF.

The sample holds a few counts of this clonotype. J is TRBJ1-4 and V is TRBV5-5; D possibly corresponds to TRBD1 (5 bases). Deletions cut 3 bases from V and 3 bases from J, with 15 bases between. The length of the CDR3 is 16 residues. Germline CDR1 is SGHKS and CDR2 is YYEKEE (reference sequence). CDR3 DNA: TGTGCCAGCAGCTACAGGCAGGGCAGTTCTAATGAAAAACTGTTTTTT. This codes for CASSYRQGSSNEKLFF.

This clonotype was recorded a few times. This chain links TRBV28 with TRBJ1-6; D ambiguous. Deletions cut 3 bases from V and 7 bases from J, with 13 bases between. The CDR3 covers 15 residues. Germline-derived CDR1 and CDR2 are MDHEN and SYDVKM. The CDR3 here is CASSFFEGRNSPLHF. For the CDR3, the DNA is TGTGCCAGCAGTTTTTTCGAGGGTCGGAATTCACCCCTCCACTTT.

Only a few counts were recorded for this clonotype. V gene TRBV7-8 combines with J gene TRBJ2-1, with D tentatively TRBD1 or TRBD2 (5 bases each). Trimming removed 5 bases from V and 12 bases from J, with 14 bases in between. This CDR3 has 12 amino acids. Germline V gene data show CDR1 as SGHVS and CDR2 as FQNEAQ. Written as DNA, the CDR3 is TGTGCCAGCAGCGACCTGGGACGGACGCAGTTCTTC. This gives the protein CASSDLGRTQFF.

This clonotype was found a few times. The chain recombines TRBV19 with TRBJ1-3, with D possibly matching TRBD1 (5 bases). CDR3 length: 15 amino acids. Germline loops: CDR1 LNHDA, CDR2 SQIVND (reference sequence). V gave up 7 bases and J gave up 0 bases, with 13 bases separating them. The CDR3 protein is CASTTDTYSGNTIYF. CDR3 coding DNA: TGTGCCAGTACCACGGACACTTACTCTGGAAACACCATATATTTT. The complete variable domain, with remaining parts taken from reference TRBV19 and TRBJ1-3, reads DGGITQSPKYLFRKEGQNVTLSCEQNLNHDAMYWYRQDPGQGLRLIYYSQIVNDFQKGDIAEGYSVSREKKESFPLTVTSAQKNPTAFYLCASTTDTYSGNTIYFGEGSWLTVV.

This chain uses TRBV19 with TRBJ2-1; 11 bases agree with TRBD2. This CDR3 has 18 amino acids. From germline, CDR1 is LNHDA and CDR2 SQIVND (reference sequence). With V trimmed by 1 base and J by 1 base, 6 bases remained unmatched. The CDR3 DNA follows: TGTGCCAGTAGTATAGGCCTAGCGGGGGGACAATCCTACAATGAGCAGTTCTTC. Residues: CASSIGLAGGQSYNEQFF.

The chain recombines TRBV7-6 with TRBJ2-7, with TRBD2 matching 10 bases. The CDR3 sequence is 17 residues long. V was pared by 3 bases and J by 3 bases, with 11 bases of the junction left unmatched. Germline V gene lookup returns CDR1 SGHVS and CDR2 FNYEAQ. The CDR3 DNA reads TGTGCCAGCAGCTTCCAAGGTGGGGCTAGCGGGAGCTACGAGCAGTACTTC. It is translated as CASSFQGGASGSYEQYF.

The V gene is TRBV12-3 or TRBV12-4, the J gene TRBJ1-5, with 11 bases matching TRBD1. The CDR3 has 13 amino acids. Trimming cost V 7 bases and J 7 bases; bases outside gene matches: 3. In DNA, the CDR3 is TGTGCCAGCACCAGGACAGGGGGCCAGCCCCAGCATTTT. As protein: CASTRTGGQPQHF.

The chain links TRBV4-1 to TRBJ2-1; D unclear. This CDR3 has 15 amino acids. The ends were cut back, 1 base at V and 9 bases at J, with 16 bases in the middle. CDR1 and CDR2 (germline): MGHRA, YSYEKL. CDR3 DNA: TGCGCCAGCAGCCAAGGTACTTGGGGATCACGTGAGCAGTTCTTC. This sequence encodes CASSQGTWGSREQFF.

The table lists this clonotype with a few counts. The chain carries TRBV20-1 and TRBJ2-5; 10 bases are a match to TRBD2. The ends lost 0 bases at V and 3 bases at J; junction bases unmatched: 4. Germline assignment: CDR1 DFQATT and CDR2 SNEGSKA (reference sequence). The length of the CDR3 is 15 residues. In DNA, the CDR3 is TGCAGTGCTAGAGATCCCGGACTAGCGGAAGAGACCCAGTACTTC. This sequence encodes CSARDPGLAEETQYF.

V and J are TRBV6-6 and TRBJ2-1; D not certain. The CDR3 loop spans 16 amino acids. Germline CDR1 reads MNHNY; CDR2 reads SVGAGI (reference sequence). V dropped 1 base and J dropped 0 bases, with 10 bases sitting between them. CDR3: CASSYFKENSYNEQFF. The CDR3 nucleotides read TGTGCCAGCAGTTACTTCAAGGAAAACTCCTACAATGAGCAGTTCTTC.

The CDR3 protein is CASSIAGAGTEAFF. DNA of the CDR3: TGTGCCAGTAGTATAGCAGGGGCAGGCACTGAAGCTTTCTTT. This sequence joins TRBV19 and TRBJ1-1; tentatively, D is TRBD1 (6 bases). CDR3 size: 14 residues. The germline V gene encodes CDR1 LNHDA and CDR2 SQIVND (reference sequence). Trimming stripped 1 base from V and 4 bases from J, with 10 bases between. The full variable domain, with the rest looked up from reference TRBV19 and TRBJ1-1, is DGGITQSPKYLFRKEGQNVTLSCEQNLNHDAMYWYRQDPGQGLRLIYYSQIVNDFQKGDIAEGYSVSREKKESFPLTVTSAQKNPTAFYLCASSIAGAGTEAFFGQGTRLTVV.

This clonotype was observed many times. The chain recombines TRBV4-1 with TRBJ2-3; D uncertain. Germline V gene data show CDR1 as MGHRA and CDR2 as YSYEKL. The CDR3 has 11 residues. The ends were cut back, 3 bases at V and 6 bases at J, with 4 bases in the middle. In DNA, the CDR3 is TGCGCCAGCAGCCAGGGGGATACGCAGTATTTT. This translates into CASSQGDTQYF.

A few counts support this clonotype. The rearrangement uses TRBV5-6 and TRBJ1-1; perhaps TRBD1 as D (5 bases). CDR3 size: 15 residues. The ends were cut back, 4 bases at V and 5 bases at J, with 18 bases in the middle. From germline, CDR1 is SGHDT and CDR2 YYEEEE. CDR3 residues: CASSPGWGGGTEAFF. The CDR3 DNA sequence: TGTGCCAGCAGCCCTGGCTGGGGCGGGGGGACTGAAGCTTTCTTT.

This clonotype was observed a handful of times. The genes are TRBV20-1 and TRBJ2-5; 7 bases map to TRBD2. Germline assignment: CDR1 DFQATT and CDR2 SNEGSKA (reference sequence). CDR3 length: 17 amino acids. J was trimmed by 4 bases and V by 6 bases; bases with no gene match: 20. The CDR3 DNA reads TGCAGTGCGGCGCAAGTGTTCGGGGGGTTAAGTGTAGAGACCCAGTACTTC. Amino acids: CSAAQVFGGLSVETQYF.

This clonotype was found many times. This sequence joins TRBV5-1 and TRBJ2-7; maybe TRBD2 (5 bases). Trimming removed 0 bases from V and 6 bases from J, with 7 bases in between. Germline CDR1 is SGHRS and CDR2 is YFSETQ. The CDR3 spans 12 residues. CDR3 coding DNA: TGCGCCAGCAGCTTGGGGGCGGGCGAGCAGTACTTC. Its translation: CASSLGAGEQYF.

This clonotype came up a few times. J is TRBJ2-1 and V is TRBV7-8, with D maybe TRBD2 (6 bases). CDR1 SGHVS and CDR2 FQNEAQ come from the germline V gene. Trimming removed 7 bases from V and 4 bases from J, with 17 bases in between. The CDR3 loop spans 15 amino acids. CDR3 nucleotides: TGTGCCAGCACCTTCGGGAGACCACTGTACAATGAGCAGTTCTTC. This sequence encodes CASTFGRPLYNEQFF.

This clonotype has only a few counts. The V gene is TRBV29-1, the J gene TRBJ2-3; 7 bases map to TRBD1. V lost 7 bases and J lost 6; bases outside the gene matches: 10. CDR1 is SQVTM and CDR2 is ANQGSEA in the germline V gene. The CDR3 extends over 13 amino acids. This chain's CDR3 is CSEAQGIWDTQYF. The CDR3 DNA follows: TGCAGCGAGGCACAGGGGATATGGGATACGCAGTATTTT.

The V and J genes are TRBV12-3 or TRBV12-4 and TRBJ1-4, with D possibly TRBD1 on 6 matching bases. The CDR3 runs 17 residues. Trimming removed 3 bases at V and 3 bases at J, with 17 bases between. The CDR3, as DNA: TGTGCCAGCAGTTTCCGGGCAGGGGCGCACCCTAATGAAAAACTGTTTTTT. Protein: CASSFRAGAHPNEKLFF.

This chain uses TRBV7-6 with TRBJ2-1, with D uncertain. Deletions cut 3 bases from V and 12 bases from J, with 18 bases between. The CDR3 is 14 residues long. CDR1 is SGHVS, CDR2 FNYEAQ, per germline. The CDR3 loop is CASSLGGNHDVQFF. In nucleotides, the CDR3 is TGTGCCAGCAGCTTGGGTGGGAACCACGATGTGCAGTTCTTC.

This clonotype occurred a few times. A read error may explain this, as a much larger clone is one base away. The chain has TRBV7-6 and TRBJ1-1, with D possibly matching TRBD1 (6 bases). V was pared by 6 bases and J by 1 base, with 9 bases between. This CDR3 has 13 residues. Germline values: CDR1 SGHVS, CDR2 FNYEAQ. DNA for the CDR3: TGTGCCAGCAGAACGACAGGGAACACTGAAGCTTTCTTT. It specifies CASRTTGNTEAFF.

The V and J genes are TRBV27 and TRBJ2-3, with 8 positions matching TRBD2. The J segment lost 4 bases and the V segment lost 5 bases, leaving 5 bases of the junction unmatched. From germline, CDR1 is MNHEY and CDR2 SMNVEV (reference sequence). CDR3 size: 14 residues. CDR3 amino acids: CASSHGTRADTQYF. DNA for the CDR3: TGTGCCAGCAGTCACGGGACTAGGGCAGATACGCAGTATTTT.